Below, 5 T cell receptor beta chains from the same sample are listed, as sequenced in a study of beta chain features in type 1 diabetes. The whole isolated RNA underwent reverse transcription, so sequencing captured expressed TCRB transcripts. Using immunoSEQ multiplex PCR, the repertoire was profiled, and TCRdb retains in-frame clones only, with some absent. Of some 900,000 clones in the sample, around a sixth were seen once. The sample comprised naive CD4+ T cells from blood. The origin of the receptors is a young woman in good health.

This clone was seen a handful of times. The V call is TRBV28, the J call TRBJ2-1; D perhaps matches TRBD1 (5 bases). V dropped 3 bases and J dropped 9 bases, with 15 bases sitting between them. The CDR3 runs to 14 residues. Germline-derived CDR1 and CDR2 are MDHEN and SYDVKM. The CDR3 DNA follows: TGTGCCAGCAGTTTCGTCCGTCAGGGCGGTGAGCAGTTCTTC. Residues: CASSFVRQGGEQFF.

Only a few counts were recorded for this clone. The chain employs TRBV28 and TRBJ2-7, with D perhaps TRBD1 or TRBD2 (5 bases each). CDR1 MDHEN and CDR2 SYDVKM come from the germline V gene. The CDR3 runs to 14 residues. The germline V and J ends were trimmed by 5 bases and 0 bases, with 11 bases remaining between them. The CDR3 loop reads CASSRRDGSYEQYF. The CDR3 DNA reads TGTGCCAGCAGTCGCCGGGACGGCTCCTACGAGCAGTACTTC.

The chain joins TRBV7-3 to TRBJ2-3; no reliable D call. The CDR3 totals 19 residues. V gave up 5 bases and J gave up 5 bases, with 29 bases separating them. Germline values: CDR1 SGHTA, CDR2 FQGTGA. This CDR3 is CASSPRPIQTERKGDTQYF. CDR3 DNA sequence: TGTGCCAGCAGCCCGCGGCCCATCCAGACGGAGAGAAAGGGAGATACGCAGTATTTT.

This clone was seen only a few times. V gene TRBV9 combines with J gene TRBJ2-1; TRBD2 might be the D (5 bases). The germline CDR1 and CDR2 sequences are SGDLS and YYNGEE. The CDR3 has 12 residues. The V gene lost 7 bases and the J gene lost 4 bases, with 9 bases spanning the gap. The CDR3: CASGRDYNEQFF. Here the CDR3 DNA reads TGTGCCAGCGGACGGGATTACAATGAGCAGTTCTTC.

CDR3 nucleotide sequence: TGTGCCAGCAGCTTACAAGGAGCCTCTGGGGCCAACGTCCTGACTTTC. This sequence encodes CASSLQGASGANVLTF. The V and J genes are TRBV7-2 and TRBJ2-6; no reliable D call. CDR3 size: 16 residues. With 2 bases removed from V and 0 bases from J, the gap between germline ends came to 8 bases. Looked up from germline, CDR1 is SGHTA and CDR2 is FQGNSA.